The 10 T cell receptor beta chains presented below share a single source sample, sequenced in a study of OX40 agonist ivuxolimab in advanced cancers. Assay: immunoSEQ multiplex PCR; the TCRdb copy retains only in-frame clones and omits some. The sample records some 70,000 clones, 84% being singletons. Sequences were derived from CD4+ or CD8+ T cells sorted from blood, sampled in a trial of the OX40 agonist ivuxolimab. Every receptor here comes from an adult with an advanced solid tumor such as melanoma, head and neck, liver or kidney cancer.

The J gene is TRBJ2-5, the V gene TRBV7-8; 7 bases fit TRBD1. Germline V gene lookup returns CDR1 SGHVS and CDR2 FQNEAQ. J gave up 4 bases and V 4 bases, and 18 bases lay outside the gene matches. The CDR3 consists of 18 residues. This chain's CDR3 is CASSSPGGDRVAGETQYF. CDR3 nucleotide sequence: TGTGCCAGCAGCTCCCCAGGCGGAGACAGGGTCGCGGGAGAGACCCAGTACTTC.

The chain joins TRBV7-3 to TRBJ1-6, with a weak D call TRBD1 (6 bases). Germline CDR1 reads SGHTA; CDR2 reads FQGTGA. V was pared by 5 bases and J by 3 bases, with 17 bases between. There are 17 residues in the CDR3. CDR3 coding DNA: TGTGCCAGCAGCGGTGGATACCGGACAGTCTATAATTCACCCCTCCACTTT. As protein: CASSGGYRTVYNSPLHF.

The table lists this clone with a few counts. The chain uses TRBV7-8 and TRBJ1-1; 7 positions agree with TRBD1. V gave up 8 bases and J gave up 3 bases; unmatched junction bases: 15. Germline assignment: CDR1 SGHVS and CDR2 FQNEAQ. CDR3 size: 16 residues. The CDR3 bases are TGTGCCAGCGGAATCTCAGGGGGGTCAATGGACACTGAAGCTTTCTTT. This sequence encodes CASGISGGSMDTEAFF.

This chain joins TRBV5-5 and TRBJ1-1; no definite D call. This CDR3 is built from 14 residues. Trimming left V 0 bases short and J 1 base short, with 7 bases between. Germline CDR1 is SGHKS and CDR2 is YYEKEE (reference sequence). CDR3 region: CASSLDGGNTEAFF. The CDR3 bases are TGTGCCAGCAGCTTGGATGGTGGGAACACTGAAGCTTTCTTT.

The V call is TRBV2, the J call TRBJ1-6; D remains unclear. Germline CDR1 and CDR2: SNHLY and FYNNEI. This CDR3 spans 13 amino acids. V was pared by 8 bases and J by 5 bases, with 10 bases between. The CDR3 loop reads CASRRTDNSPLHF. The DNA of the CDR3 is TGTGCCAGCCGTAGGACCGATAATTCACCCCTCCACTTT.

The V gene is TRBV4-3, the J gene TRBJ1-2, with unresolved D. The CDR3 spans 13 residues. V was shortened by 0 bases and J by 10 bases, with 12 bases between the two germline ends. Germline V lookup: CDR1 LGHNA, CDR2 YSLEER. The CDR3 is CASSQDERRIYTF. The CDR3 nucleotides read TGCGCCAGCAGCCAAGATGAACGCCGGATCTACACCTTC.

The chain recombines TRBV11-2 with TRBJ2-7; D is unresolved. In germline, CDR1 is SGHAT, CDR2 FQNNGV. Trimming removed 1 base from V and 4 bases from J, with 11 bases in between. CDR3 size: 14 residues. The CDR3 coding sequence is TGTGCCAGCAGCTTAGCACTCTCCCAATACGAGCAGTACTTC. Translated, it gives CASSLALSQYEQYF.

The V gene is TRBV4-2, the J gene TRBJ1-3; D perhaps matches TRBD1 (6 bases). Germline loops: CDR1 LGHNA, CDR2 YNFKEQ. The length of the CDR3 is 17 residues. V dropped 4 bases and J dropped 0 bases, with 16 bases sitting between them. The CDR3 DNA reads as TGTGCCAGCAGCCCGGGACAAGGCACTATCTCTGGAAACACCATATATTTT. It translates to CASSPGQGTISGNTIYF.

The gene calls are TRBV21-1 and TRBJ2-7. TRBV21-1 is flagged as a pseudogene. The length of the CDR3 is 11 residues. CDR3 protein: CASRYRPEQYF. The DNA for the CDR3 is TGTGCCAGCAGGTATAGACCCGAGCAGTACTTC.

The gene calls are TRBV6-6 and TRBJ1-1; 8 bases are shared with TRBD1. Unmatched junction bases numbered 18, after V lost 6 bases and J lost 12 bases. The CDR3 spans 15 residues. In germline, CDR1 is MNHNY, CDR2 SVGAGI (reference sequence). The CDR3 is CASREWTGLDGGTFF. The CDR3 coding sequence is TGTGCCAGCAGGGAGTGGACAGGGTTGGACGGAGGGACTTTCTTT.